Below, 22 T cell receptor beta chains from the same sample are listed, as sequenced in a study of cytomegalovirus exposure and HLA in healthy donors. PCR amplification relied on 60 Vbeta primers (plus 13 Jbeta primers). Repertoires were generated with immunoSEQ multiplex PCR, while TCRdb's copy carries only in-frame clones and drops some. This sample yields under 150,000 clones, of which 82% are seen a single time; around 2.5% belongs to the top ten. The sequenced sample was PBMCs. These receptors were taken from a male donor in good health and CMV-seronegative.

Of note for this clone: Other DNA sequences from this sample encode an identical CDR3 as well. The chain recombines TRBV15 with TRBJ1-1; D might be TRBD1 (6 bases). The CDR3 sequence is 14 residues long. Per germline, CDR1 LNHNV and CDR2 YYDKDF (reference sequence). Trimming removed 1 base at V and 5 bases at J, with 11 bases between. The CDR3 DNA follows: TGTGCCACCAGCAGAGGAGGGGGAAGGACTGAAGCTTTCTTT. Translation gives CATSRGGGRTEAFF.

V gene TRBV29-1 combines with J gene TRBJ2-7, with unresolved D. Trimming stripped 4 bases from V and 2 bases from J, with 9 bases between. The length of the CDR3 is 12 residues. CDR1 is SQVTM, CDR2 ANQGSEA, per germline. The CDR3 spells CSVGGGTYEQYF. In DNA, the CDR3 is TGCAGCGTTGGTGGCGGAACCTACGAGCAGTACTTC.

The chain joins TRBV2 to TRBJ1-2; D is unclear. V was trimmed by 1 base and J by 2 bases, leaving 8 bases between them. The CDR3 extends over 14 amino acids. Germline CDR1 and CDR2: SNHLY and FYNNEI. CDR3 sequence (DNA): TGTGCCAGCAGTGAAGTGAAGAGGAACTATGGCTACACCTTC. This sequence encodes CASSEVKRNYGYTF. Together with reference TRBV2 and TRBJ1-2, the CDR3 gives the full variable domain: EPEVTQTPSHQVTQMGQEVILRCVPISNHLYFYWYRQILGQKVEFLVSFYNNEISEKSEIFDDQFSVERPDGSNFTLKIRSTKLEDSAMYFCASSEVKRNYGYTFGSGTRLTVV.

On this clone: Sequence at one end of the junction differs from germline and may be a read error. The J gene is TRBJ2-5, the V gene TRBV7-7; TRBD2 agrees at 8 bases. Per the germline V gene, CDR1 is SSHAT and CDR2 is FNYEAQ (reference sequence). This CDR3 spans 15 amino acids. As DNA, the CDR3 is TGTGCTAGCAGCCTCGGGGGGGCGAGAGGAGAGACCCAGTACTTC. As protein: CASSLGGARGETQYF. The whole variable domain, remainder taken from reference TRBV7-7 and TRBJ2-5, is GAGVSQSPRYKVTKRGQDVTLRCDPISSHATLYWYQQALGQGPEFLTYFNYEAQPDKSGLPSDRFSAERPEGSISTLTIQRTEQRDSAMYRCASSLGGARGETQYFGPGTRLLVL.

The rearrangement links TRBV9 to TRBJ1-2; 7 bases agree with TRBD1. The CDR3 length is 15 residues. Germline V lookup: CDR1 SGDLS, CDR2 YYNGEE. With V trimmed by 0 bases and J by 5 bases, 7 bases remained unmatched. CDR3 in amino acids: CASSVGVQGVYGYTF. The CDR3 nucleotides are TGTGCCAGCAGCGTAGGGGTCCAGGGGGTTTATGGCTACACCTTC.

CDR3 sequence: CASSLAGAAYNEQFF. CDR3 bases: TGTGCCAGCTCGCTAGCGGGAGCCGCCTACAATGAGCAGTTCTTC. V is TRBV6-5 and J is TRBJ2-1, with 10 bases that match TRBD2. J gave up 2 bases and V 8 bases, and 6 bases lay outside the gene matches. The germline V gene has CDR1 MNHEY and CDR2 SVGAGI. The CDR3 runs to 15 residues.

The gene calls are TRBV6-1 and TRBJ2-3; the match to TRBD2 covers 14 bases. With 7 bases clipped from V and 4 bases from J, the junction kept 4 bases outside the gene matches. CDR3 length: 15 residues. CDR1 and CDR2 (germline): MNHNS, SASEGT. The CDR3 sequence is CASKRLAGGADTQYF. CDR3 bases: TGTGCCAGCAAACGACTAGCGGGAGGGGCAGATACGCAGTATTTT.

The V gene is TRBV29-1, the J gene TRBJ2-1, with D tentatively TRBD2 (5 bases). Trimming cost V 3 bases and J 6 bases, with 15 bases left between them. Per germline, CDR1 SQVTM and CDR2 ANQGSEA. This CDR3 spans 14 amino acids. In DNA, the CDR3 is TGCAGCGTTGATTTACTAGTTGCGTCCAATGAGCAGTTCTTC. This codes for CSVDLLVASNEQFF.

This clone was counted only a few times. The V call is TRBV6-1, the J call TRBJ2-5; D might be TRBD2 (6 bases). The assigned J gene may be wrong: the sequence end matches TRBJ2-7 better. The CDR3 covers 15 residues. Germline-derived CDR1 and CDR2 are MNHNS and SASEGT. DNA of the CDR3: TGTGCCAGCAGTGAAATAGCGGAGAGCTCCTACGAGCAGTACTTC. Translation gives CASSEIAESSYEQYF.

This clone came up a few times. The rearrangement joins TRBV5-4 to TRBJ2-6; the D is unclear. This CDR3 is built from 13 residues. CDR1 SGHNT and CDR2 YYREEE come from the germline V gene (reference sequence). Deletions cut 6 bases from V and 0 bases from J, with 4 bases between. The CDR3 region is CASTGSGANVLTF. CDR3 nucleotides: TGTGCCAGCACCGGCTCTGGGGCCAACGTCCTGACTTTC.

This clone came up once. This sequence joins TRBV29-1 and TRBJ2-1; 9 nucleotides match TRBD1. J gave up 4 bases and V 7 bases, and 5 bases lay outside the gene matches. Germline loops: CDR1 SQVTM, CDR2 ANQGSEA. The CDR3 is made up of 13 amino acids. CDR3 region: CSGTGGLYNEQFF. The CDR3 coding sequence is TGCAGCGGAACAGGGGGCCTTTACAATGAGCAGTTCTTC.

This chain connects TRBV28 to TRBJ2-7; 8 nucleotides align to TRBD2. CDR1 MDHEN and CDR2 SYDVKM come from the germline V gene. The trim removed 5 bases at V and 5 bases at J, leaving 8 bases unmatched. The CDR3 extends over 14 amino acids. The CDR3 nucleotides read TGTGCCAGCAGTCAACCCGGGACTAGAGACGAGCAGTACTTC. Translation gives CASSQPGTRDEQYF.

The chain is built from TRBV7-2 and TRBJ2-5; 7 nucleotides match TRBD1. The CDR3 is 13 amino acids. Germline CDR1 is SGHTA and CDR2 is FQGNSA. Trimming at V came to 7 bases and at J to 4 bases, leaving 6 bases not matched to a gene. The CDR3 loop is CASIQTGTETQYF. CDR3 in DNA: TGTGCCAGCATTCAGACAGGGACAGAGACCCAGTACTTC.

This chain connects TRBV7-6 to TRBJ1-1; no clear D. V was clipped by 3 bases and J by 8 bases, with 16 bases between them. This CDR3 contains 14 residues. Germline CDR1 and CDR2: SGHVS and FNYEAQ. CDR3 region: CASSLDGEGTEAFF. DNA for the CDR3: TGTGCCAGCAGCTTGGACGGGGAGGGAACCGAAGCTTTCTTT.

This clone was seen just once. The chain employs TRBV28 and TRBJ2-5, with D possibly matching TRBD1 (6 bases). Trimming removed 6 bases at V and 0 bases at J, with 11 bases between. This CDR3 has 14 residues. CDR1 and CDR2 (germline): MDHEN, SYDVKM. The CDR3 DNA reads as TGTGCCAGCAGGGAATACAGGGACCAAGAGACCCAGTACTTC. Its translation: CASREYRDQETQYF.

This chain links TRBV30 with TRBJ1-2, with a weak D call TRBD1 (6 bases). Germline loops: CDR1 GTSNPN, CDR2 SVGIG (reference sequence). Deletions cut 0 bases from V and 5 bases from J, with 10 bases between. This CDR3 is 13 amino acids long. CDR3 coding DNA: TGTGCCTGGAGTGTTGGACAGCCGTATGGCTACACCTTC. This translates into CAWSVGQPYGYTF.

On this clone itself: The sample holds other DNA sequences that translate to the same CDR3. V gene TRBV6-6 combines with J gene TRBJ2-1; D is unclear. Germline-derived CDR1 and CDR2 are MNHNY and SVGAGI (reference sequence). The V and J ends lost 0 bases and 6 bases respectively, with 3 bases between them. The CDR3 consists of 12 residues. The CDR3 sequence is CASSYSSNEQFF. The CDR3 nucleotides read TGTGCCAGCAGTTACTCCAGCAATGAGCAGTTCTTC.

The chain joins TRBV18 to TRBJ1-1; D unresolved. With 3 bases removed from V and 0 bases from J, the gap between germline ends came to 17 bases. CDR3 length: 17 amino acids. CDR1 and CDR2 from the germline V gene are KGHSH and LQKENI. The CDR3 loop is CASSPLAPLYMNTEAFF. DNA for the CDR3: TGTGCCAGCTCACCCCTCGCGCCACTATACATGAACACTGAAGCTTTCTTT.

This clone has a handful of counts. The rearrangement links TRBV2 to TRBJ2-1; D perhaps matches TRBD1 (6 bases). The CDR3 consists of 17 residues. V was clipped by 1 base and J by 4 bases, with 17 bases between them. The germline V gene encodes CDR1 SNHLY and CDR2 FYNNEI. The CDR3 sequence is CASSEEAWDILYNEQFF. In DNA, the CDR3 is TGTGCCAGCAGTGAAGAGGCGTGGGACATCCTTTACAATGAGCAGTTCTTC.

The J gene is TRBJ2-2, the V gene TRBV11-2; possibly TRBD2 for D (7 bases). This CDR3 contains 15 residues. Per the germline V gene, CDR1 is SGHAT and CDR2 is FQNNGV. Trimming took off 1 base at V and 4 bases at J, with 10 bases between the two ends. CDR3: CASSLGGGGTGELFF. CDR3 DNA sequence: TGTGCCAGCAGCTTAGGGGGAGGGGGCACCGGGGAGCTGTTTTTT.

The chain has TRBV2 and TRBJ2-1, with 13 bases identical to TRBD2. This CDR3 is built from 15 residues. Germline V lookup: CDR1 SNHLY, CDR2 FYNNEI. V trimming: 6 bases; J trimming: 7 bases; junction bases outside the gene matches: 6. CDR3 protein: CASSSGLAGRNEQFF. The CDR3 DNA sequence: TGTGCCAGCAGCTCGGGACTAGCGGGGAGGAATGAGCAGTTCTTC.

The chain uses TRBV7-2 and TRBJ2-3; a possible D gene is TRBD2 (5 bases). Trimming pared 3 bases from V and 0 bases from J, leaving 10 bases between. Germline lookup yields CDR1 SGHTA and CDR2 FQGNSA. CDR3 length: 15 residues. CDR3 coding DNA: TGTGCCAGCAGCTTCTCAGCGGCTAGCACAGATACGCAGTATTTT. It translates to CASSFSAASTDTQYF.